This T cell receptor (beta chain) was documented in a study of blood T cell repertoires in COVID-19. Looking at the study overall: Samples of COVID-19 (acute and convalescent) were obtained from the United States, Italy and Spain.

Trimming stripped 0 bases from V and 5 bases from J, with 9 bases between. Germline V lookup: CDR1 SGDLS, CDR2 YYNGEE. The CDR3 consists of 14 residues. The table came from immunoSEQ multiplex PCR; TCRdb's copy has only in-frame clones and leaves some out. The sample consists of roughly 250,000 clones, 87% of them appearing once. V and J are TRBV9 and TRBJ1-5; D remains unclear. This receptor was identified in a woman under 40 with acute COVID-19. Sequencing input: PBMCs or T cells enriched from blood (not recorded which). The CDR3 reads CASSVGQAHQPQHF. The CDR3 DNA reads as TGTGCCAGCAGCGTAGGGCAGGCGCATCAGCCCCAGCATTTT.